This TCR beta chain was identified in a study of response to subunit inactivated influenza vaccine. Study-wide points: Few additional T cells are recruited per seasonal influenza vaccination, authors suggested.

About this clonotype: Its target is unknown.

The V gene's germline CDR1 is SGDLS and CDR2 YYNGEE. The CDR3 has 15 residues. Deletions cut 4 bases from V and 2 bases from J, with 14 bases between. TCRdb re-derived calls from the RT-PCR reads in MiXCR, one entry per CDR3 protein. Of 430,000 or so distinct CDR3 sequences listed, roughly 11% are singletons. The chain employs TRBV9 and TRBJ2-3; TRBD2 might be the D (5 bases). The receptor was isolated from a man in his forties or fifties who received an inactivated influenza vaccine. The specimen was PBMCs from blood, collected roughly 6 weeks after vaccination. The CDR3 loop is CASSPRGAVTDTQYF. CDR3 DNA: TGTGCCAGCAGCCCTCGGGGAGCGGTCACAGATACGCAGTATTTT.